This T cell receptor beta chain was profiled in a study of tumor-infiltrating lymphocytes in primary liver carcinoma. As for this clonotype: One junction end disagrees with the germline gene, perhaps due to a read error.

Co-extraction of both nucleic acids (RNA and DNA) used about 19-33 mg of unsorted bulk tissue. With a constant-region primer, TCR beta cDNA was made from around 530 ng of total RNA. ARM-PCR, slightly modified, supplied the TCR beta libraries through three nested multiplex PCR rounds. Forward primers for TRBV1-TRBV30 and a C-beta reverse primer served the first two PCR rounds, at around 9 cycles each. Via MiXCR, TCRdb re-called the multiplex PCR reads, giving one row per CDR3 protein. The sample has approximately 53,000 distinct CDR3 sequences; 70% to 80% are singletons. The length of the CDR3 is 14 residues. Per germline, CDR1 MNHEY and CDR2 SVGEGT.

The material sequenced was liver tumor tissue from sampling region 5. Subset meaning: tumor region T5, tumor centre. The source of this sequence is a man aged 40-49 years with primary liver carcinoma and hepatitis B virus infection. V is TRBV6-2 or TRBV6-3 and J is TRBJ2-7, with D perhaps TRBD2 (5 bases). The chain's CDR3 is CTSSLRAGPYEQYF. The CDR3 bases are TGTACCAGCAGTCTCCGGGCGGGTCCCTACGAGCAGTACTTC.